The T cell receptor (beta chain) described here comes from a study of OX40 agonist ivuxolimab in advanced cancers. Background on the study: One patient with hepatocellular carcinoma and two with cutaneous melanoma, three in all, had partial responses.

Sequenced by immunoSEQ multiplex PCR; TCRdb stores in-frame clones only, minus some. Among roughly 60,000 clones listed, about 86% were seen once. This clonotype was obtained from an adult with an advanced solid tumor such as melanoma, head and neck, liver or kidney cancer. The specimen was CD4+ or CD8+ T cells sorted from blood, collected in a trial of the OX40 agonist ivuxolimab.

The CDR3: CASSPDRAREPQHF. CDR3 nucleotides: TGTGCCAGCAGCCCGGACAGGGCGAGGGAGCCCCAGCATTTT. The V and J genes are TRBV7-8 and TRBJ1-5; 8 nucleotides align to TRBD1. There are 14 residues in the CDR3. V was pared by 5 bases and J by 8 bases, with 8 bases of the junction left unmatched. In germline, CDR1 is SGHVS, CDR2 FQNEAQ.